This TCR beta chain was found in a study of blood T cell repertoires in COVID-19. In germline, CDR1 is SGHNT, CDR2 YYREEE (reference sequence). The CDR3 length is 17 residues. V shed 0 bases and J shed 1 base, with 11 bases lying between them. Clones were read by immunoSEQ multiplex PCR, and TCRdb kept only the in-frame ones, dropping some. Altogether a few hundred thousand clones are present, more than 75% being singletons, with the ten largest covering more than 1%. Participant-given clinical history determined each cohort assignment. The chain combines TRBV5-4 with TRBJ1-6, with D maybe TRBD1 (5 bases). The receptor was derived from a woman younger than 30 who had recovered from COVID-19. Sequenced sample: PBMCs or T cells enriched from blood (not recorded which). The CDR3: CASSLGGNPSYNSPLHF. The CDR3 DNA sequence: TGTGCCAGCAGCTTGGGGGGCAACCCTTCCTATAATTCACCCCTCCACTTT.